Below, one TCR beta chain is given with its context. The antigen is not known. The data were obtained in a study of cytomegalovirus exposure and HLA in healthy donors. Study-wide results and caveats: V- and J-gene trimming in TCR beta was tied to a missense DCLRE1C variant by an analysis performed later.

The study ran its PCR with 60 Vbeta and 13 Jbeta primers. In the original workflow: Later, roughly 80 million unique TCR beta chains were counted in an analysis, and about 12 million of them were shared. Generated by immunoSEQ multiplex PCR, the TCRdb table keeps only in-frame clones and is missing some. V, J and clone size reflect that table, while D and trimming were determined from the DNA. In the table there are around 130,000 clones, approximately 82% of which are singletons. This CDR3 has 16 amino acids. V lost 1 base and J 3 bases, leaving 13 bases between the germline ends. Germline V CDR1 and CDR2: LNHDA, SQIVND (reference sequence).

The gene calls are TRBV19 and TRBJ2-1; maybe TRBD2 (5 bases). Sequenced input: PBMCs. This clonotype was sampled from a man aged 50 to 59 in good health and CMV-seronegative. CDR3 DNA: TGTGCCAGTAGTATAGGGAGTGGAGGAGTCTACAATGAGCAGTTCTTC. Translation: CASSIGSGGVYNEQFF.